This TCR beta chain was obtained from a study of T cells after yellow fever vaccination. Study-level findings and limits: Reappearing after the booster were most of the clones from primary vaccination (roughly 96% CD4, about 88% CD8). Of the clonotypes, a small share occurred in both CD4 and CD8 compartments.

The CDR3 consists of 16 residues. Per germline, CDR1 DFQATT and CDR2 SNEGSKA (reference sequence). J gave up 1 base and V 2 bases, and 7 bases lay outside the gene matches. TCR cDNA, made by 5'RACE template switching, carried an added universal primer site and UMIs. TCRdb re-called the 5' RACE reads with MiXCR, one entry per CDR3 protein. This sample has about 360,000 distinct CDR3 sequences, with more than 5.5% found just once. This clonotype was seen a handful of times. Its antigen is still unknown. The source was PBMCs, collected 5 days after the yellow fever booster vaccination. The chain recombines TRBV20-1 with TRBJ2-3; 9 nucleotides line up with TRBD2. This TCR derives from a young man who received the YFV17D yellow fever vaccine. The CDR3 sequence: CSARTVVAGGTDTQYF. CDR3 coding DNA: TGCAGTGCTAGAACCGTAGTAGCGGGAGGCACAGATACGCAGTATTTT.